One sample yielded the 20 T cell receptor beta chains listed below, sequenced in a study of neurological immune-mediated disorders (dated 2019 in TCRdb). The library came from 5' RACE. Sequencing took place on an Illumina HiSeq 2500. Clones were called with MiXCR by TCRdb after fastp trimmed the public reads at Q25, and only in-frame beta chains were retained. Identical CDR3 proteins give one entry, which carries the most common genes and DNA. The sample table records about 120,000 distinct CDR3 sequences; about 3.4% of these occur just once. Jointly, the top ten make up over 1% of the sample. The sample comprised PBMCs. These receptors all stem from a woman in her 30s with multiple sclerosis.

This clonotype was picked up many times. This chain uses TRBV2 with TRBJ2-7, with unresolved D. Germline V gene sequence: CDR1 SNHLY, CDR2 FYNNEI. The CDR3 runs to 14 residues. Trimming cost V 3 bases and J 4 bases, with 13 bases left between them. CDR3 in amino acids: CASSDPAATYEQYF. CDR3 coding DNA: TGTGCCAGCAGTGACCCCGCAGCCACATACGAGCAGTACTTC. Based on the CDR3 plus reference TRBV2 and TRBJ2-7, the full variable domain is EPEVTQTPSHQVTQMGQEVILRCVPISNHLYFYWYRQILGQKVEFLVSFYNNEISEKSEIFDDQFSVERPDGSNFTLKIRSTKLEDSAMYFCASSDPAATYEQYFGPGTRLTVT.

This clonotype came up many times. This chain connects TRBV20-1 to TRBJ2-5; 9 positions agree with TRBD1. Germline CDR1 reads DFQATT; CDR2 reads SNEGSKA (reference sequence). The CDR3 totals 14 residues. J was trimmed by 5 bases and V by 5 bases; bases with no gene match: 9. CDR3 in amino acids: CSAGVDRGDETQYF. The CDR3 DNA is TGCAGTGCTGGGGTGGACAGGGGAGATGAGACCCAGTACTTC.

The sample holds many counts of this clonotype. The rearrangement links TRBV19 to TRBJ1-1, with no clear D. The CDR3 contains 14 residues. V lost 3 bases and J 3 bases, leaving 11 bases between the germline ends. In germline, CDR1 is LNHDA, CDR2 SQIVND (reference sequence). The DNA of the CDR3 is TGTGCCAGTAGTATCCGGATCTCGGACACTGAAGCTTTCTTT. It is translated as CASSIRISDTEAFF.

A remark on this clonotype: Being one base from a much bigger clone, this may be a read error. Because the CDR3 is missing its conserved closing phenylalanine or tryptophan, this is likely a read error. V gene TRBV7-2 combines with J gene TRBJ2-5; D ambiguous. V shed 5 bases and J shed 6 bases, with 13 bases lying between them. In germline, CDR1 is SGHTA, CDR2 FQGNSA. The CDR3 runs to 13 residues. CDR3 in amino acids: CASSRRPQQTQYC. The CDR3 nucleotides read TGTGCCAGCAGCCGACGGCCTCAGCAGACCCAGTACTGC.

The chain employs TRBV20-1 and TRBJ1-1; D is perhaps TRBD1 (6 bases). V shed 6 bases and J shed 4 bases, with 12 bases lying between them. The CDR3 spans 12 residues. Per the germline V gene, CDR1 is DFQATT and CDR2 is SNEGSKA (reference sequence). The CDR3: CSAGYRATEAFF. The CDR3 nucleotides are TGCAGTGCCGGATACAGGGCCACTGAAGCTTTCTTT.

This clonotype has a count of ten or more. This chain uses TRBV4-3 with TRBJ1-2, with a possible D match to TRBD1 (5 bases). Per the germline V gene, CDR1 is LGHNA and CDR2 is YSLEER. V was pared by 1 base and J by 4 bases, with 10 bases between. CDR3 length: 14 amino acids. The CDR3 region is CASSQGRGGYGYTF. CDR3 in DNA: TGCGCCAGCAGCCAAGGGAGGGGCGGCTATGGCTACACCTTC.

This clonotype was observed at least ten times. CDR3: CASSFYGNTEAFF. In DNA form, the CDR3 reads TGTGCCAGCAGCTTTTACGGGAACACTGAAGCTTTCTTT. J is TRBJ1-1 and V is TRBV5-6; D is unresolved. Germline CDR1 reads SGHDT; CDR2 reads YYEEEE. V lost 2 bases to trimming and J lost 1 base, with 6 bases between them. This CDR3 has 13 residues.

At least ten counts were recorded for this clonotype. This chain joins TRBV10-3 and TRBJ2-1, with a weak D call TRBD1 (8 bases). The CDR3 has 16 amino acids. Germline values: CDR1 ENHRY, CDR2 SYGVKD. V was cut by 0 bases and J by 8 bases, with 17 bases left in between. CDR3 nucleotide sequence: TGTGCCATCAGTGAGTCCCCAGGGGGCGGGGGAGATGAGCAGTTCTTC. As protein: CAISESPGGGGDEQFF.

There are many counts of this clonotype. CDR3 coding DNA: TGTGCCAGCAGCCCCGCAGGGGGAAGCTCTGGAAACACCATATATTTT. This sequence encodes CASSPAGGSSGNTIYF. The chain uses TRBV12-3 or TRBV12-4 and TRBJ1-3; 7 bases are shared with TRBD1. V shed 6 bases, J shed 0 bases, and the junction held 8 bases outside the gene matches. This CDR3 has 16 residues.

At least ten counts were recorded for this clonotype. CDR3 nucleotides: TGCAGTGCTAGAGCTGGGCGGGGCTATAGCAATCAGCCCCAGCATTTT. This codes for CSARAGRGYSNQPQHF. The chain carries TRBV20-1 and TRBJ1-5; D possibly corresponds to TRBD1 (5 bases). Between the trimmed V and J ends, which lost 1 base and 0 bases, there was a span of 13 bases. The length of the CDR3 is 16 residues. CDR1 DFQATT and CDR2 SNEGSKA come from the germline V gene (reference sequence).

This clonotype was seen many times. This rearrangement joins TRBV4-2 to TRBJ2-5; D gene unclear. The CDR3 consists of 12 residues. Per the germline V gene, CDR1 is LGHNA and CDR2 is YNFKEQ. The V end was cut by 5 bases, the J end by 5 bases, with 9 bases between. As DNA, the CDR3 is TGTGCCAGCAGCGCTTTGGGCGAGACCCAGTACTTC. Its protein product is CASSALGETQYF.

This clonotype was seen repeatedly, ten times or more. The rearrangement joins TRBV12-3 or TRBV12-4 to TRBJ1-5; no clear D gene. The CDR3 covers 13 residues. Trimming shortened V by 5 bases and J by 1 base, and 6 bases separated the two germline ends. The CDR3 nucleotides read TGTGCCAGCAGTGTCGCAAGCAATCAGCCCCAGCATTTT. Protein sequence: CASSVASNQPQHF.

This clonotype was seen repeatedly, ten times or more. The V and J genes are TRBV7-9 and TRBJ1-2, with TRBD1 as a possible D gene (6 bases). The CDR3 is 14 residues long. With 5 bases removed from V and 2 bases from J, the gap between germline ends came to 12 bases. CDR1 is SEHNR and CDR2 is FQNEAQ in the germline V gene (reference sequence). The chain's CDR3 is CASSPRGSNYGYTF. DNA of the CDR3: TGTGCCAGCAGCCCCAGGGGATCCAACTATGGCTACACCTTC.

This clonotype was detected many times. The genes are TRBV20-1 and TRBJ2-1; tentative D call: TRBD1 (7 bases). Germline V lookup: CDR1 DFQATT, CDR2 SNEGSKA (reference sequence). The CDR3 has 11 amino acids. Deletions cut 3 bases from V and 9 bases from J, with 9 bases between. This CDR3 reads CSASQGGEQFF. The CDR3, as DNA: TGCAGTGCTAGTCAGGGGGGTGAGCAGTTCTTC.

This clonotype was picked up many times. The chain joins TRBV6-5 to TRBJ2-2; TRBD2 agrees at 10 bases. CDR3 length equals 15 residues. The J segment lost 4 bases and the V segment lost 4 bases, leaving 3 bases of the junction unmatched. The germline gives CDR1 MNHEY, CDR2 SVGAGI. This CDR3 is CASSWVAGGTGELFF. The CDR3 bases are TGTGCCAGCAGTTGGGTAGCGGGGGGCACCGGGGAGCTGTTTTTT.

This clonotype was seen repeatedly, ten times or more. The chain carries TRBV10-3 and TRBJ2-7; tentatively, D is TRBD1 or TRBD2 (5 bases each). In germline, CDR1 is ENHRY, CDR2 SYGVKD. CDR3 size: 15 residues. Trimming removed 7 bases at V and 0 bases at J, with 16 bases between. The CDR3 DNA follows: TGTGCCATCACCCCGGGGACCCTCGGCTCCTACGAGCAGTACTTC. This codes for CAITPGTLGSYEQYF.

This clonotype has a count of ten or more. V usage is TRBV12-5 and J usage is TRBJ1-5, with D unresolved. The ends were cut back, 8 bases at V and 7 bases at J, with 6 bases in the middle. In germline, CDR1 is LGHNT, CDR2 FRNRAP. The length of the CDR3 is 10 residues. This chain's CDR3 is CASSAQPQHF. The CDR3 DNA reads TGTGCTAGTTCGGCCCAGCCCCAGCATTTT.

This clonotype appeared a single time. A clone one base away is much larger, so this may be a read error. The rearrangement joins TRBV12-3 or TRBV12-4 to TRBJ1-5, with TRBD1 matching 7 bases. The CDR3 totals 15 residues. The CDR3 sequence: CASSSLDRYNQPQNF. The CDR3, as DNA: TGTGCCAGCAGTTCTTTGGACAGGTACAATCAGCCCCAGAATTTT.

The table lists this clonotype with many counts. This sequence joins TRBV7-8 and TRBJ2-1, with 9 bases fitting TRBD2. The CDR3 contains 16 residues. CDR1 and CDR2 (germline): SGHVS, FQNEAQ. Germline trimming cut 3 bases from V and 6 bases from J; bases unmatched to any gene: 9. The CDR3 coding sequence is TGTGCCAGCAGCTTTTTCGCGACTAGCGGCTTCAATGAGCAGTTCTTC. Encoded protein: CASSFFATSGFNEQFF.

This clonotype was counted ten times or more. This chain connects TRBV27 to TRBJ1-4; 8 bases are a match to TRBD1. With V trimmed by 6 bases and J by 7 bases, 10 bases remained unmatched. This CDR3 contains 15 residues. In germline, CDR1 is MNHEY, CDR2 SMNVEV (reference sequence). CDR3 bases: TGTGCCAGCAGATACTCGGGCAGGGGGCGTGAAAAACTGTTTTTT. Protein sequence: CASRYSGRGREKLFF.